These T cell receptor beta chains were read from a single sample in a study of blood T cells in healthy people across ages. TCRdb analysed the 5' RACE reads with MiXCR anew, one entry per CDR3 protein. The sample has roughly 2 million distinct CDR3 sequences, roughly 52% seen once. Sequenced material: blood. These receptors came from a middle-aged woman in good health. CDR3s include the opening cysteine and the closing phenylalanine or tryptophan. A D gene is named only where the DNA matches it firmly. The size field is filled for only some rows; it gives once, few, many or a size class.

j_gene: TRBJ2-3
abundance: -
v_gene: TRBV29-1
d_gene: TRBD1
CDR3nt: TGCAGCGTGGGGACAGGGAGGACAGATACGCAGTATTTT
CDR3aa: CSVGTGRTDTQYF

j_gene: TRBJ2-7
abundance: few
v_gene: TRBV6-5
d_gene: -
CDR3nt: TGTGCCAGCAGGACTAGGGTCTACGAGCAGTACTTC
CDR3aa: CASRTRVYEQYF

j_gene: TRBJ2-7
abundance: many
v_gene: TRBV29-1
d_gene: -
CDR3nt: TGCAGCGTTGATGATATTTTTCTGGGGGGTAAGCAGTACTTC
CDR3aa: CSVDDIFLGGKQYF

j_gene: TRBJ2-4
abundance: few
v_gene: TRBV28
d_gene: -
CDR3nt: TGTGCCAGCACCCCAGTGTCACCGTTCGTTGACATTCAGTACTTC
CDR3aa: CASTPVSPFVDIQYF

j_gene: TRBJ1-5
abundance: once
v_gene: TRBV6-6
d_gene: -
CDR3nt: TGTGCCAGCACCCGGAACAAAACAAAGCCGCCCCAGCATTTT
CDR3aa: CASTRNKTKPPQHF

j_gene: TRBJ2-7
abundance: few
v_gene: TRBV13
d_gene: TRBD2
CDR3nt: TGTGCCAGCAGCTTCCTATCTAGCGGGGGGTCCTACGAGCAGTACTTC
CDR3aa: CASSFLSSGGSYEQYF

j_gene: TRBJ2-3
abundance: few
v_gene: TRBV29-1
d_gene: TRBD2
CDR3nt: TGCAGCGTTACTAGCGGGGGGGGCACAGATACGCAGTATTTT
CDR3aa: CSVTSGGGTDTQYF

j_gene: TRBJ2-7
abundance: -
v_gene: TRBV3-1
d_gene: -
CDR3nt: TGTGCCAGCAGCCCCGCCTTAAACCGTTACGAGCAGTACTTC
CDR3aa: CASSPALNRYEQYF

j_gene: TRBJ1-2
abundance: -
v_gene: TRBV6-1
d_gene: TRBD1
CDR3nt: TGTGCCAGCAGGACGGACAGGGGGCTGGGCGGCTACACCTTC
CDR3aa: CASRTDRGLGGYTF

j_gene: TRBJ2-3
abundance: once
v_gene: TRBV25-1
d_gene: -
CDR3nt: TGTGCCAGCAGTGAATCGGCGACAGATACGCAGTATTTT
CDR3aa: CASSESATDTQYF

j_gene: TRBJ2-1
abundance: -
v_gene: TRBV20-1
d_gene: TRBD1
CDR3nt: TGCAGTGCCCTAGACAGGGGCAATGAGCAGTTCTTC
CDR3aa: CSALDRGNEQFF

j_gene: TRBJ2-7
abundance: -
v_gene: TRBV11-2
d_gene: -
CDR3nt: TGTGCCAGTACCGGGACACAGTTCTCCTACGAGCAGTACTTC
CDR3aa: CASTGTQFSYEQYF

j_gene: TRBJ2-7
abundance: -
v_gene: TRBV28
d_gene: TRBD1
CDR3nt: TGTGCCAGCAGTATTAGTAGGGACAGGGGGCACAGACGTCCCTACGAGCAGTACTTC
CDR3aa: CASSISRDRGHRRPYEQYF

j_gene: TRBJ2-4
abundance: -
v_gene: TRBV20-1
d_gene: -
CDR3nt: TGCAGTGCTAGAGGCATAGATGGGGCAGCCATTCAGTACTTC
CDR3aa: CSARGIDGAAIQYF

j_gene: TRBJ2-5
abundance: once
v_gene: TRBV20-1
d_gene: TRBD2
CDR3nt: TGCAGTGCTAGAGAAAATAGCGGGGGATCGAGAGAGACCCAGTACTTC
CDR3aa: CSARENSGGSRETQYF

j_gene: TRBJ2-1
abundance: -
v_gene: TRBV6-1
d_gene: -
CDR3nt: TGTGCCAGCGACACCCGGATCCCCTACAATGAGCAGTTCTTC
CDR3aa: CASDTRIPYNEQFF

j_gene: TRBJ2-1
abundance: -
v_gene: TRBV6-1
d_gene: TRBD1
CDR3nt: TGTGCCAGCAGTGGGATCTTTGGACAGGGGGCCGATGAGCAGTTCTTC
CDR3aa: CASSGIFGQGADEQFF

j_gene: TRBJ2-7
abundance: -
v_gene: TRBV7-2
d_gene: TRBD1
CDR3nt: TGTGCCAGCAGCCAATCCTCCGGGACAGGGGCCGACGAGCAGTACTTC
CDR3aa: CASSQSSGTGADEQYF

j_gene: TRBJ2-1
abundance: -
v_gene: TRBV6-5
d_gene: TRBD1
CDR3nt: TGTGCCAGCAGTAACGGACAGGGGTGGAAGTTCTTC
CDR3aa: CASSNGQGWKFF

j_gene: TRBJ2-5
abundance: few
v_gene: TRBV7-2
d_gene: TRBD1
CDR3nt: TGTGCCAGCAGCCGGGGGACAGGGACCCAAGAGACCCAGTACTTC
CDR3aa: CASSRGTGTQETQYF

j_gene: TRBJ2-5
abundance: many
v_gene: TRBV20-1
d_gene: TRBD1
CDR3nt: TGCAGTGCTAGACGGGGACAGACGGGGACCCAGTACTTC
CDR3aa: CSARRGQTGTQYF

j_gene: TRBJ2-3
abundance: few
v_gene: TRBV15
d_gene: TRBD2
CDR3nt: TGTGCCACCAGCATAAGCGGGGGGGTCACAGATACGCAGTATTTT
CDR3aa: CATSISGGVTDTQYF

j_gene: TRBJ2-7
abundance: once
v_gene: TRBV28
d_gene: -
CDR3nt: TGTGCCAGCAGTTTAGGAGACCCATACAAGCAGTACTTC
CDR3aa: CASSLGDPYKQYF

j_gene: TRBJ2-4
abundance: few
v_gene: TRBV28
d_gene: TRBD1
CDR3nt: TGTGCCAGCAGACGGGGACAGCTAGCCAAAAACATTCAGTACTTC
CDR3aa: CASRRGQLAKNIQYF

j_gene: TRBJ2-3
abundance: -
v_gene: TRBV7-8
d_gene: TRBD2
CDR3nt: TGTGCCAGCAGCTCCTATCTAGCGGGCACAGATACGCAGTATTTT
CDR3aa: CASSSYLAGTDTQYF

j_gene: TRBJ2-3
abundance: few
v_gene: TRBV5-5
d_gene: -
CDR3nt: TGTGCCAGCAGCTTGAGACGGGGGGCTGGCACAGATACGCAGTATTTT
CDR3aa: CASSLRRGAGTDTQYF

j_gene: TRBJ1-4
abundance: -
v_gene: TRBV28
d_gene: -
CDR3nt: TGTGCCAGCCGGTTGCTACTTCAGAATGAAAAACTGTTTTTT
CDR3aa: CASRLLLQNEKLFF

j_gene: TRBJ2-2
abundance: -
v_gene: TRBV7-9
d_gene: -
CDR3nt: TGTGCCAGCAGCCCAGGGGCCGCGAACACCGGGGAGCTGTTTTTT
CDR3aa: CASSPGAANTGELFF

j_gene: TRBJ1-5
abundance: -
v_gene: TRBV6-5
d_gene: TRBD1
CDR3nt: TGTGCCAGCAGTAAAGGACAGGGGAATCAGCCCCAGCATTTT
CDR3aa: CASSKGQGNQPQHF

j_gene: TRBJ2-7
abundance: -
v_gene: TRBV10-2
d_gene: -
CDR3nt: TGCGCCACCCGAAGCCCGGAGGTGTCCTACGAGCAGTACTTC
CDR3aa: CATRSPEVSYEQYF

j_gene: TRBJ1-5
abundance: -
v_gene: TRBV20-1
d_gene: -
CDR3nt: TGCAGTGCCGTGACAAGTATTAGCAATCAGCCCCAGCATTTT
CDR3aa: CSAVTSISNQPQHF

j_gene: TRBJ1-6
abundance: -
v_gene: TRBV28
d_gene: -
CDR3nt: TGTGCCAGCAGCATTAAAGGGACGGAATATAATTCACCCCTCCACTTT
CDR3aa: CASSIKGTEYNSPLHF

j_gene: TRBJ2-7
abundance: -
v_gene: TRBV28
d_gene: -
CDR3nt: TGTGCCATACACAGAATGGGGTACGAGCAGTACTTC
CDR3aa: CAIHRMGYEQYF

j_gene: TRBJ2-7
abundance: -
v_gene: TRBV11-1
d_gene: -
CDR3nt: TGTGCCAGCTCACGTGCCGGGAGCCTGGAACACTACGAGCAGTACTTC
CDR3aa: CASSRAGSLEHYEQYF

j_gene: TRBJ1-1
abundance: -
v_gene: TRBV10-3
d_gene: -
CDR3nt: TGTGCCATCAGTGAACCCACCAGTAGGAACACTGAAGCTTTCTTT
CDR3aa: CAISEPTSRNTEAFF

j_gene: TRBJ2-5
abundance: few
v_gene: TRBV15
d_gene: TRBD1
CDR3nt: TGTGCCACCAGTCGGGACAGTTTAGGTATGGAGACCCAGTACTTC
CDR3aa: CATSRDSLGMETQYF

j_gene: TRBJ2-1
abundance: many
v_gene: TRBV2
d_gene: TRBD2
CDR3nt: TGTGCCAGCAGTGACGGCGGGAGAGCCTACAATGAGCAGTTCTTC
CDR3aa: CASSDGGRAYNEQFF

j_gene: TRBJ2-3
abundance: -
v_gene: TRBV4-2
d_gene: TRBD2
CDR3nt: TGTGCCAGCAGCCAATTGGGGACTAGCGGGGGGGCCGTTGGAGATACGCAGTATTTT
CDR3aa: CASSQLGTSGGAVGDTQYF

j_gene: TRBJ1-5
abundance: -
v_gene: TRBV12-3/TRBV12-4
d_gene: TRBD1
CDR3nt: TGTGCCAGCAGCGGGGACAGGAGAAATCAGCCCCAGCATTTT
CDR3aa: CASSGDRRNQPQHF

j_gene: TRBJ1-2
abundance: few
v_gene: TRBV4-3
d_gene: -
CDR3nt: TGCGCCAGCAGCCAAGAACTAGGGCGGAACTATGGCTACACCTTC
CDR3aa: CASSQELGRNYGYTF

j_gene: TRBJ2-7
abundance: -
v_gene: TRBV20-1
d_gene: -
CDR3nt: TGCAGTGCTAGATATTTTAAGGGGTCGAGCGAGCAGTACTTC
CDR3aa: CSARYFKGSSEQYF

j_gene: TRBJ2-1
abundance: -
v_gene: TRBV5-1
d_gene: -
CDR3nt: TGCGCCAGCAGCGGCCAGGCACTAAATGAGCAGTTCTTC
CDR3aa: CASSGQALNEQFF

j_gene: TRBJ2-1
abundance: -
v_gene: TRBV20-1
d_gene: TRBD2
CDR3nt: TGCAGTGCTAGAGACCGGGGGGGGTCATCCGATGAGCAGTTCTTC
CDR3aa: CSARDRGGSSDEQFF

j_gene: TRBJ2-7
abundance: -
v_gene: TRBV20-1
d_gene: -
CDR3nt: TGCAGTGCTAGAGGGCGGTTGGCCAGCTCCTACGAGCAGTACTTC
CDR3aa: CSARGRLASSYEQYF

j_gene: TRBJ2-5
abundance: few
v_gene: TRBV12-3/TRBV12-4
d_gene: TRBD2
CDR3nt: TGTGCCAGCAGTTTCAGTCCTAGCGGAGAGACCCAGTACTTC
CDR3aa: CASSFSPSGETQYF

j_gene: TRBJ2-7
abundance: few
v_gene: TRBV10-3
d_gene: TRBD2
CDR3nt: TGTGCCATCAGTGATAATAGAGGACTAGCGGGGAAGAGCTCCTACGAGCAGTACTTC
CDR3aa: CAISDNRGLAGKSSYEQYF

j_gene: TRBJ1-2
abundance: few
v_gene: TRBV2
d_gene: TRBD1
CDR3nt: TGTGCCAGCAGGGGGACAGGGGATGGCTACACCTTC
CDR3aa: CASRGTGDGYTF

j_gene: TRBJ1-1
abundance: many
v_gene: TRBV6-5
d_gene: -
CDR3nt: TGTGCCAGCAGTTCGACAGGAGACACTGAAGCTTTCTTT
CDR3aa: CASSSTGDTEAFF

j_gene: TRBJ2-5
abundance: -
v_gene: TRBV7-2
d_gene: -
CDR3nt: TGTGCCAGCAGCCCGCAGGACAACTCATTCCAAGGGACCCAGTACTTC
CDR3aa: CASSPQDNSFQGTQYF

j_gene: TRBJ2-3
abundance: -
v_gene: TRBV13
d_gene: -
CDR3nt: TGTGCCAGCAGCTCCGGGACACCCGAAGACCACACAGATACGCAGTATTTT
CDR3aa: CASSSGTPEDHTDTQYF

j_gene: TRBJ2-1
abundance: -
v_gene: TRBV9
d_gene: -
CDR3nt: TGTGCCAGCGGGCGGGGCGACTACAATGAGCAGTTCTTC
CDR3aa: CASGRGDYNEQFF

j_gene: TRBJ2-1
abundance: -
v_gene: TRBV7-6
d_gene: -
CDR3nt: TGTGCCAGCAGCCCCATACAGGGACCCAGTTACAATGAGCAGTTCTTC
CDR3aa: CASSPIQGPSYNEQFF

j_gene: TRBJ1-4
abundance: once
v_gene: TRBV12-3/TRBV12-4
d_gene: TRBD1
CDR3nt: TGTGCCAGCAGTTTAAGTTCCGGACAGGTTGGGCAGGCTAATGAAAAACTGTTTTTT
CDR3aa: CASSLSSGQVGQANEKLFF